The sequence of this TCR beta chain was determined in a study of blood T cell repertoires in COVID-19. Study at large: Symptom resolution, clearance, or two negative PCRs marked the recovered donors of Cohort 3.

Participant ages covered roughly 18 to 89 years across 25 or so US areas. Only in-frame clones appear in the TCRdb table, and some are missing; sequencing was by immunoSEQ multiplex PCR. The sample holds over 250,000 clones, approximately 90% seen once. V shed 6 bases and J shed 4 bases, with 19 bases lying between them. The CDR3 is made up of 16 amino acids. Germline V CDR1 and CDR2: SNHLY, FYNNEI. The clonotype originates from a woman aged 55-75 years in a cohort exposed to, infected with or recovered from COVID-19 (not recorded which). The chain carries TRBV2 and TRBJ2-1, with a possible D match to TRBD2 (6 bases). What was sequenced was PBMCs or T cells enriched from blood (not recorded which). CDR3 DNA sequence: TGTGCCAGCAGCGCCCCGGGACTCCATAAGTACAATGAGCAGTTCTTC. Its translation is CASSAPGLHKYNEQFF.